The 17 T cell receptor beta chains in this list originate from one sample, sequenced in a study of immune evolution from preneoplasia to lung adenocarcinoma (TCRdb year 2021). The library was generated by the immunoSEQ multiplex PCR assay. TCRdb retrieved this table from immuneACCESS and kept in-frame rearrangements only. Not all clones are present; in checked studies, unresolved V genes account for under half, and no reason is known for the remainder. The sample has roughly 5,000 clones on record, 65% to 90% of them singletons. The ten largest clonotypes hold 2.5% to 3% of the sample. The sequencing input was FFPE invasive lung adenocarcinoma tissue. The sample's cell subset or site label is to be understood as: frankly invasive lung adenocarcinoma (ADC). The receptor set was obtained from a person between 50 and 60 years old with lung adenocarcinoma.

The rearrangement joins TRBV6-1 to TRBJ2-3; 8 bases are a match to TRBD1. Germline V lookup: CDR1 MNHNS, CDR2 SASEGT. Losses at the gene ends were 6 bases for V and 6 bases for J; bases not matched to a gene: 8. CDR3 length: 14 amino acids. The CDR3, as DNA: TGTGCCAGCAGAAAGCAGGGGGCAACGGATACGCAGTATTTT. Translation gives CASRKQGATDTQYF.

The V gene is TRBV2, the J gene TRBJ1-5; D gene ambiguous. This CDR3 has 18 residues. Germline values: CDR1 SNHLY, CDR2 FYNNEI. Trimming pared 3 bases from V and 2 bases from J, leaving 20 bases between. CDR3 amino acids: CASSENLVWSEGNQPQHF. CDR3 nucleotide sequence: TGTGCCAGCAGTGAGAATTTGGTCTGGTCGGAAGGCAATCAGCCCCAGCATTTT.

The V and J genes are TRBV5-4 and TRBJ2-7; D unresolved. The CDR3 covers 13 residues. The V and J ends lost 5 bases and 4 bases respectively, with 13 bases between them. In germline, CDR1 is SGHNT, CDR2 YYREEE (reference sequence). DNA of the CDR3: TGTGCCAGCAGTTTTAATATTGGGTACGAGCAGTACTTC. Translating gives CASSFNIGYEQYF.

This clone has a single count. The V call is TRBV28, the J call TRBJ1-1; no clear D gene. The CDR3 runs to 12 residues. Trimming left V 5 bases short and J 12 bases short, with 16 bases between. Per the germline V gene, CDR1 is MDHEN and CDR2 is SYDVKM. The CDR3 nucleotides are TGTGCCAGCAGTCCCAATTCAGACGGGACTTTCTTT. Its translation: CASSPNSDGTFF.

V and J are TRBV30 and TRBJ1-5; 9 nucleotides match TRBD1. Trimming cost V 4 bases and J 2 bases; bases outside gene matches: 6. The germline CDR1 and CDR2 sequences are GTSNPN and SVGIG (reference sequence). This CDR3 contains 15 residues. CDR3 nucleotides: TGTGCCTGGACTAGTGGGGACAGGGGCAATCAGCCCCAGCATTTT. As protein: CAWTSGDRGNQPQHF. The full variable domain, its missing parts supplied by reference TRBV30 and TRBJ1-5, is SQTIHQWPATLVQPVGSPLSLECTVEGTSNPNLYWYRQAAGRGLQLLFYSVGIGQISSEVPQNLSASRPQDRQFILSSKKLLLSDSGFYLCAWTSGDRGNQPQHFGDGTRLSIL.

The rearrangement joins TRBV27 to TRBJ2-1, with 15 bases lining up with TRBD2. With 6 bases clipped from V and 3 bases from J, the junction kept 0 bases outside the gene matches. CDR3 length: 15 residues. The germline V gene has CDR1 MNHEY and CDR2 SMNVEV (reference sequence). CDR3 bases: TGTGCCAGCAGGGGACTAGCGGGAGGCTACAATGAGCAGTTCTTC. This encodes CASRGLAGGYNEQFF.

The J gene is TRBJ2-2, the V gene TRBV4-2; 7 bases align to TRBD2. Germline CDR1 is LGHNA and CDR2 is YNFKEQ. V dropped 1 base and J dropped 5; count of bases not matched to a gene: 7. The CDR3 covers 16 residues. CDR3 loop: CASSQVGRERTGELFF. CDR3 sequence (DNA): TGTGCCAGCAGCCAAGTAGGGCGGGAGAGAACCGGGGAGCTGTTTTTT.

The CDR3 DNA follows: TGTGCCAGCAGTGCCCCGGGACAGGGGGCGAATGGCTACACCTTC. Its translation: CASSAPGQGANGYTF. The chain combines TRBV6-1 with TRBJ1-2; 12 nucleotides agree with TRBD1. This CDR3 region has 15 residues. V lost 4 bases to trimming and J lost 6 bases; unmatched junction nucleotides: 6. Germline lookup yields CDR1 MNHNS and CDR2 SASEGT.

The chain uses TRBV19 and TRBJ2-1, with 9 bases fitting TRBD2. This CDR3 region has 16 residues. Germline V gene sequence: CDR1 LNHDA, CDR2 SQIVND (reference sequence). With 5 bases clipped from V and 8 bases from J, the junction kept 13 bases outside the gene matches. In DNA form, the CDR3 reads TGTGCCAGTAGTCGTCCAGGCGGGAGGGCCCTCCATGAGCAGTTCTTC. Translation: CASSRPGGRALHEQFF.

V gene TRBV7-2 combines with J gene TRBJ2-5; 8 nucleotides line up with TRBD2. Germline lookup yields CDR1 SGHTA and CDR2 FQGNSA. After removal of 5 bases from V and 4 bases from J, the junction contained 6 bases not matched to a gene. The length of the CDR3 is 14 residues. In DNA form, the CDR3 reads TGTGCCAGCAGCCCGGGGGGGAGTGGAGAGACCCAGTACTTC. Translating gives CASSPGGSGETQYF.

The V and J genes are TRBV30 and TRBJ2-2; no clear D gene. Per germline, CDR1 GTSNPN and CDR2 SVGIG (reference sequence). V shed 0 bases and J shed 8 bases, with 10 bases lying between them. There are 13 residues in the CDR3. The CDR3 bases are TGTGCCTGGAGTGTAATGGGGATGGGGGAGCTGTTTTTT. This encodes CAWSVMGMGELFF.

The chain has TRBV6-1 and TRBJ1-3; 8 nucleotides align to TRBD1. The germline V gene encodes CDR1 MNHNS and CDR2 SASEGT. The CDR3 contains 19 residues. V was pared by 2 bases and J by 4 bases, with 16 bases of the junction left unmatched. Written as DNA, the CDR3 is TGTGCCAGCAGTGAATTTTTGGAATGGCAGGGGGCGTCGGGAAACACCATATATTTT. Residues: CASSEFLEWQGASGNTIYF.

The V and J genes are TRBV5-1 and TRBJ2-7; 9 nucleotides match TRBD2. J gave up 3 bases and V 4 bases, and 5 bases lay outside the gene matches. The CDR3 length is 14 residues. Germline loops: CDR1 SGHRS, CDR2 YFSETQ. CDR3 in amino acids: CASSTGLASYEQYF. CDR3 DNA sequence: TGCGCCAGCAGCACCGGACTAGCGAGCTACGAGCAGTACTTC.

This chain uses TRBV30 with TRBJ2-5; 8 nucleotides align to TRBD2. The ends lost 1 base at V and 4 bases at J; junction bases unmatched: 2. Germline V lookup: CDR1 GTSNPN, CDR2 SVGIG (reference sequence). The length of the CDR3 is 13 residues. DNA of the CDR3: TGTGCCTGGAGTGCCGGGGGGGGAGAGACCCAGTACTTC. This translates into CAWSAGGGETQYF.

The CDR3 DNA follows: TGTGCCAGCAGCTTGGCAGGGACAGTAGAGACCCAGTACTTC. It encodes CASSLAGTVETQYF. The chain employs TRBV5-4 and TRBJ2-5, with TRBD1 matching 7 bases. The germline V gene encodes CDR1 SGHNT and CDR2 YYREEE (reference sequence). The CDR3 has 14 amino acids. V lost 0 bases to trimming and J lost 4 bases; unmatched junction nucleotides: 3.

This sequence joins TRBV7-2 and TRBJ2-1, with D tentatively TRBD2 (6 bases). The length of the CDR3 is 15 residues. Germline CDR1 is SGHTA and CDR2 is FQGNSA. The V and J ends lost 2 bases and 7 bases respectively, with 15 bases between them. The CDR3 sequence: CASSLSPTSRNEQFF. CDR3 coding DNA: TGTGCCAGCAGCTTAAGTCCAACTAGCCGGAATGAGCAGTTCTTC.

The chain links TRBV27 to TRBJ1-2; tentative D call: TRBD1 (5 bases). V lost 5 bases and J lost 4, with 17 bases in between. CDR1 and CDR2 (germline): MNHEY, SMNVEV (reference sequence). This CDR3 comprises 15 residues. The CDR3 loop reads CASSPRDRPLYGYTF. The CDR3 region has the DNA TGTGCCAGCAGTCCTCGGGACCGACCCCTCTATGGCTACACCTTC.